These 26 T cell receptor beta chains were all obtained from the same sample, sequenced in a study of human T cells and chemical hapten exposure. Time point denoted: pre-sensitization, week 0. Indicated treatment: therapeutic diphenylcyclopropenone sensitization with weekly scalp DPC. TCRdb re-called the RACE reads with MiXCR, one entry per CDR3 protein. The sample has 250,000 to 300,000 distinct CDR3 sequences; just under 8% are singletons. The specimen was whole blood, collected in connection with sensitization to the hapten diphenylcyclopropenone (DPC). The source of these receptors is a man aged 18 to 30 with alopecia areata. Some clones in this sample may be carry-over from other donors' samples.

This clonotype was detected many times. The rearrangement joins TRBV12-3 or TRBV12-4 to TRBJ1-1; a weak D match, TRBD1 (6 bases). The CDR3 extends over 13 amino acids. V was trimmed by 1 base and J by 3 bases, leaving 6 bases between them. The CDR3 nucleotides read TGTGCCAGCAGTTTAGGGACAGACACTGAAGCTTTCTTT. Its protein product is CASSLGTDTEAFF.

This clonotype was seen more than once but under ten times. The chain combines TRBV11-2 with TRBJ2-3; a weak D match, TRBD1 (5 bases). The CDR3 runs 15 residues. The V end was cut by 2 bases, the J end by 0 bases, with 9 bases between. Germline V CDR1 and CDR2: SGHAT, FQNNGV. The CDR3 protein is CASSLWGSSTDTQYF. Written as DNA, the CDR3 is TGTGCCAGCAGCTTATGGGGCTCTAGCACAGATACGCAGTATTTT.

This clonotype came up a few times. J is TRBJ1-2 and V is TRBV29-1; a possible D gene is TRBD1 (5 bases). The CDR3 has 11 residues. CDR1 and CDR2 from the germline V gene are SQVTM and ANQGSEA. V shed 8 bases and J shed 2 bases, with 9 bases lying between them. CDR3 loop: CSLDSNYGYTF. As DNA, the CDR3 is TGCAGCCTCGACAGCAACTATGGCTACACCTTC.

This chain uses TRBV18 with TRBJ2-7; TRBD1 agrees at 10 bases. CDR3 length equals 15 residues. V dropped 3 bases and J dropped 0; count of bases not matched to a gene: 2. Germline CDR1 and CDR2: KGHSH and LQKENI. CDR3 in amino acids: CASSPGQGFSYEQYF. The CDR3 bases are TGTGCCAGCTCACCGGGACAGGGGTTCTCCTACGAGCAGTACTTC.

This clonotype was picked up a small number of times. The chain couples TRBV12-3 or TRBV12-4 to TRBJ1-2, with D maybe TRBD1 (5 bases). This CDR3 contains 15 residues. V lost 3 bases and J lost 7, with 18 bases in between. The CDR3 region is CASSLDLGGSSGYTF. Here the CDR3 DNA reads TGTGCCAGCAGTTTGGATCTCGGGGGGTCCTCTGGCTACACCTTC.

The CDR3 nucleotides are TGTGCCAGCAGCTTAGAAGTCGGGACAGATACGCAGTATTTT. This gives the protein CASSLEVGTDTQYF. This chain connects TRBV7-2 to TRBJ2-3; D uncertain. V lost 1 base and J lost 3, with 8 bases in between. The CDR3 has 14 amino acids. Germline CDR1 SGHTA, CDR2 FQGNSA.

The rearrangement uses TRBV7-9 and TRBJ2-5; D is perhaps TRBD2 (6 bases). CDR1 and CDR2 (germline): SEHNR, FQNEAQ (reference sequence). CDR3 length: 15 residues. Trimming removed 3 bases from V and 2 bases from J, with 13 bases in between. CDR3 DNA: TGTGCCAGCAGCTTTCATGCGGACTATCAAGAGACCCAGTACTTC. Its protein product is CASSFHADYQETQYF. Combining the CDR3 with reference TRBV7-9 and TRBJ2-5 gives the whole variable domain DTGVSQNPRHKITKRGQNVTFRCDPISEHNRLYWYRQTLGQGPEFLTYFQNEAQLEKSRLLSDRFSAERPKGSFSTLEIQRTEQGDSAMYLCASSFHADYQETQYFGPGTRLLVL.

CDR3 bases: TGTGCCAGCAGCTTACCACAGGAAGCTTTCTTT. Translating gives CASSLPQEAFF. The rearrangement joins TRBV7-3 to TRBJ1-1; no firm D call. With 2 bases removed from V and 8 bases from J, the gap between germline ends came to 6 bases. The CDR3 has 11 amino acids. Germline loops: CDR1 SGHTA, CDR2 FQGTGA. Looking up the rest from reference TRBV7-3 and TRBJ1-1 gives the full variable domain: GAGVSQTPSNKVTEKGKYVELRCDPISGHTALYWYRQSLGQGPEFLIYFQGTGAADDSGLPNDRFFAVRPEGSVSTLKIQRTERGDSAVYLCASSLPQEAFFGQGTRLTVV.

V usage is TRBV19 and J usage is TRBJ2-3, with D possibly being TRBD1 or TRBD2 (5 bases each). V gave up 7 bases and J gave up 4 bases, with 18 bases separating them. This CDR3 region has 15 residues. The germline V gene encodes CDR1 LNHDA and CDR2 SQIVND (reference sequence). CDR3 sequence reads: CASNRDASRADTQYF. CDR3 bases: TGTGCCAGTAATAGGGACGCGTCCCGGGCAGATACGCAGTATTTT.

This clonotype came up a few times. The chain uses TRBV6-5 and TRBJ2-3, with TRBD2 identical over 14 bases. Germline assignment: CDR1 MNHEY and CDR2 SVGAGI. V lost 6 bases, J lost 4 bases, and 6 bases stayed unmatched. This CDR3 comprises 16 residues. CDR3 sequence reads: CASSRLAGGPSDTQYF. The CDR3 DNA reads as TGTGCCAGCAGCAGACTAGCGGGGGGGCCTTCAGATACGCAGTATTTT.

The CDR3 protein is CASSWGSLDNSPLHF. The CDR3 DNA reads TGTGCCAGCAGTTGGGGCAGTCTCGATAATTCACCCCTCCACTTT. The rearrangement joins TRBV28 to TRBJ1-6; perhaps TRBD1 as D (5 bases). The CDR3 runs 15 residues. CDR1 is MDHEN, CDR2 SYDVKM, per germline. Trimming took 4 bases from V and 5 from J, leaving 12 bases between them.

This clonotype was seen a few times. The V and J genes are TRBV6-2 or TRBV6-3 and TRBJ1-6; D gene ambiguous. The V gene's germline CDR1 is MNHEY and CDR2 SVGEGT. V was shortened by 5 bases and J by 4 bases, with 9 bases between the two germline ends. There are 14 residues in the CDR3. CDR3 residues: CASSRTEYNSPLHF. The CDR3 bases are TGTGCCAGCAGTCGGACGGAATATAATTCACCCCTCCACTTT.

This clonotype was detected many times. V usage is TRBV7-6 and J usage is TRBJ2-1; 10 bases match TRBD2. This CDR3 is built from 15 residues. In germline, CDR1 is SGHVS, CDR2 FNYEAQ. V gave up 4 bases and J gave up 5 bases; unmatched junction bases: 5. The CDR3 loop is CASSSRSGGDNEQFF. The CDR3, as DNA: TGTGCCAGCAGCTCCCGCAGCGGGGGGGACAATGAGCAGTTCTTC.

V is TRBV5-1 and J is TRBJ2-2; 8 nucleotides line up with TRBD1. Trimming at V came to 4 bases and at J to 3 bases, leaving 5 bases not matched to a gene. Germline V gene data show CDR1 as SGHRS and CDR2 as YFSETQ. The CDR3 extends over 15 amino acids. The CDR3 here is CASSAQGADTGELFF. CDR3 in DNA: TGCGCCAGCAGCGCTCAGGGGGCCGACACCGGGGAGCTGTTTTTT.

Only a few counts were recorded for this clonotype. V usage is TRBV27 and J usage is TRBJ2-1; 13 bases agree with TRBD2. This CDR3 spans 18 amino acids. The junction had 8 bases not matched to a gene; V was cut back by 5 bases and J by 1 base. The germline V gene has CDR1 MNHEY and CDR2 SMNVEV (reference sequence). As DNA, the CDR3 is TGTGCCAGCAGTGAGACTAGCGGGGGGACTCGGTCCTACAATGAGCAGTTCTTC. Residues: CASSETSGGTRSYNEQFF.

This clonotype showed up just a few times. This rearrangement joins TRBV14 to TRBJ2-3; 8 bases agree with TRBD2. After removal of 0 bases from V and 3 bases from J, the junction contained 8 bases not matched to a gene. The V gene's germline CDR1 is SGHDN and CDR2 FVKESK. This CDR3 region has 17 residues. The CDR3 coding sequence is TGTGCCAGCAGCCAAGATTCGACCGGGGGGGCGACAGATACGCAGTATTTT. It is translated as CASSQDSTGGATDTQYF.

This clonotype appeared a few times. The chain uses TRBV3-1 and TRBJ1-6, with D hard to call. This CDR3 region has 16 residues. Trimming removed 1 base at V and 5 bases at J, with 12 bases between. CDR1 and CDR2 (germline): LGHDT, YNNKEL (reference sequence). The CDR3 nucleotides are TGTGCCAGCAGCCAAGGAGCGGGAGATAATAATTCACCCCTCCACTTT. It yields the protein CASSQGAGDNNSPLHF.

This clonotype was seen just once. A much larger clone differs by one base, so this may be a read error. V usage is TRBV20-1 and J usage is TRBJ1-4, with no clear D. There are 15 residues in the CDR3. Germline V CDR1 and CDR2: DFQATT, SNEGSKA (reference sequence). V was clipped by 0 bases and J by 8 bases, with 16 bases between them. This chain's CDR3 is CSARDTSGSGEKLFF. The DNA of the CDR3 is TGCAGTGCTAGAGATACTTCAGGTTCGGGGGAAAAACTGTTTTTT.

In this sample, this clonotype turned up a few times. The rearrangement uses TRBV10-1 and TRBJ2-7; D could derive from TRBD1 or TRBD2 (5 bases each). Trimming removed 6 bases at V and 3 bases at J, with 21 bases between. This CDR3 comprises 16 residues. Per germline, CDR1 WNHNN and CDR2 SYGVQD (reference sequence). The CDR3: CASSQHEGLGLYEQYF. CDR3 DNA: TGCGCCAGCAGCCAACACGAGGGATTGGGGCTCTACGAGCAGTACTTC.

There are a few counts of this clonotype. The V gene is TRBV2, the J gene TRBJ1-3; the D is unclear. V lost 0 bases and J lost 4, with 7 bases in between. The CDR3 has 14 amino acids. Germline V gives CDR1 SNHLY, CDR2 FYNNEI. For the CDR3, the DNA is TGTGCCAGCAGTGAAGCCCGTCAGGGAAACACCATATATTTT. Amino acid sequence: CASSEARQGNTIYF.

This chain connects TRBV10-3 to TRBJ1-6; TRBD1 is a possible D gene (5 bases). Germline V CDR1 and CDR2: ENHRY, SYGVKD. The CDR3 loop spans 15 amino acids. V was trimmed by 6 bases and J by 2 bases, leaving 11 bases between them. CDR3 amino acids: CAIRSRDAYNSPLHF. The CDR3 nucleotides read TGTGCCATCAGATCCCGGGACGCCTATAATTCACCCCTCCACTTT.

The table lists this clonotype with a few counts. The chain links TRBV9 to TRBJ1-1; 8 bases align to TRBD1. The CDR3 consists of 14 residues. Trimming removed 3 bases from V and 4 bases from J; junction bases left unmatched: 5. In germline, CDR1 is SGDLS, CDR2 YYNGEE. The CDR3 DNA follows: TGTGCCAGCAGCGGGGACAGGCTCCGCACTGAAGCTTTCTTT. Translating it yields CASSGDRLRTEAFF.

The J gene is TRBJ2-2, the V gene TRBV6-2 or TRBV6-3; no reliable D call. Per the germline V gene, CDR1 is MNHEY and CDR2 is SVGEGT. Between the trimmed V and J ends, which lost 2 bases and 1 base, there was a span of 8 bases. The CDR3 extends over 15 amino acids. In DNA, the CDR3 is TGTGCCAGCAGTTACCGACTGGGGAACACCGGGGAGCTGTTTTTT. Protein product: CASSYRLGNTGELFF.

The V gene is TRBV20-1, the J gene TRBJ1-1; D may be TRBD1 (6 bases). Trimming removed 0 bases from V and 3 bases from J, with 17 bases in between. The germline V gene encodes CDR1 DFQATT and CDR2 SNEGSKA (reference sequence). There are 16 residues in the CDR3. The CDR3 region is CSARDHLGAWYTEAFF. CDR3 coding DNA: TGCAGTGCTAGAGATCATCTGGGGGCATGGTACACTGAAGCTTTCTTT.

This clonotype was found a few times. This chain uses TRBV7-2 with TRBJ2-1, with 10 bases fitting TRBD1. V lost 6 bases and J lost 4; bases outside the gene matches: 6. There are 15 residues in the CDR3. Germline V CDR1 and CDR2: SGHTA, FQGNSA. CDR3 amino acids: CASRLDRGLYNEQFF. The CDR3 DNA sequence: TGTGCCAGCAGGCTCGACAGGGGGCTTTACAATGAGCAGTTCTTC.

The rearrangement uses TRBV29-1 and TRBJ1-1; D gene unclear. V was shortened by 6 bases and J by 5 bases, with 7 bases between the two germline ends. The CDR3 runs 10 residues. Per the germline V gene, CDR1 is SQVTM and CDR2 is ANQGSEA. Written as DNA, the CDR3 is TGCAGCGTAGTATCAACTGAAGCTTTCTTT. Translating it yields CSVVSTEAFF. The full variable domain, with the rest looked up from reference TRBV29-1 and TRBJ1-1, is SAVISQKPSRDICQRGTSLTIQCQVDSQVTMMFWYRQQPGQSLTLIATANQGSEATYESGFVIDKFPISRPNLTFSTLTVSNMSPEDSSIYLCSVVSTEAFFGQGTRLTVV.